The 25 T cell receptor beta chains reported below all come from one sample, sequenced in a study of T cells in Graves' hyperthyroidism and ophthalmopathy. RNA transcripts served as the template for amplifying TCR beta CDR3 regions. RT-PCR in the first round (using the HTBI primer set) targeted the TCR CDR3. TCRdb processed the multiplex PCR reads anew with MiXCR; each CDR3 protein has one entry. Of 400,000 or so distinct CDR3 sequences in the sample, over 11% were seen once. What was sequenced was blood. Source of these receptors: a man aged 45 to 65 with Graves' ophthalmopathy.

V usage is TRBV29-1 and J usage is TRBJ2-7; tentatively, D is TRBD1 or TRBD2 (5 bases each). Germline CDR1 reads SQVTM; CDR2 reads ANQGSEA. The ends were cut back, 3 bases at V and 4 bases at J, with 13 bases in the middle. The CDR3 is 13 residues long. CDR3 sequence reads: CSVEGRGLYEQYF. The CDR3, as DNA: TGCAGCGTTGAGGGTCGGGGCCTATACGAGCAGTACTTC.

Only a few counts were recorded for this clonotype. This chain connects TRBV7-9 to TRBJ1-2; D uncertain. The CDR3 spans 12 residues. Deletions cut 1 base from V and 4 bases from J, with 4 bases between. Germline CDR1 SEHNR, CDR2 FQNEAQ (reference sequence). CDR3 in amino acids: CASSLEPYGYTF. CDR3 in DNA: TGTGCCAGCAGCTTAGAACCCTATGGCTACACCTTC.

This clonotype occurred many times. The chain couples TRBV3-1 to TRBJ2-1, with 9 nucleotides matching TRBD2. The CDR3 spans 15 residues. Germline values: CDR1 LGHDT, CDR2 YNNKEL (reference sequence). The trim removed 5 bases at V and 9 bases at J, leaving 11 bases unmatched. CDR3 region: CASSSRGGGEGEQFF. CDR3 in DNA: TGTGCCAGCAGCTCCCGTGGCGGGGGGGAAGGTGAGCAGTTCTTC.

This clonotype was seen more than once but under ten times. This chain connects TRBV27 to TRBJ2-7, with 8 bases aligning to TRBD2. Germline CDR1 is MNHEY and CDR2 is SMNVEV (reference sequence). The junction had 6 bases not matched to a gene; V was cut back by 5 bases and J by 6 bases. The CDR3 length is 13 residues. The CDR3 region has the DNA TGTGCCAGCAGTGATAGCGGGGCCGCCGAGCAGTACTTC. Its protein product is CASSDSGAAEQYF.

The table lists this clonotype with many counts. The chain links TRBV28 to TRBJ2-7; D is uncertain. The CDR3 extends over 14 amino acids. The germline V gene has CDR1 MDHEN and CDR2 SYDVKM. V dropped 4 bases and J dropped 7 bases, with 17 bases sitting between them. The CDR3 bases are TGTGCCAGCAGTTCTGTGGAATACGTGAGGGAGCAGTACTTC. Translation gives CASSSVEYVREQYF.

At least ten counts were recorded for this clonotype. The chain is built from TRBV25-1 and TRBJ2-5; D may be TRBD2 (5 bases). This CDR3 has 15 residues. The germline V and J ends were trimmed by 6 bases and 1 base, with 15 bases remaining between them. Looked up from germline, CDR1 is MGHDK and CDR2 is SYGVNS. The CDR3 protein is CASSSIGEFQETQYF. DNA of the CDR3: TGTGCCAGCAGCTCCATCGGGGAGTTCCAAGAGACCCAGTACTTC. The full variable domain, with the rest looked up from reference TRBV25-1 and TRBJ2-5, is EADIYQTPRYLVIGTGKKITLECSQTMGHDKMYWYQQDPGMELHLIHYSYGVNSTEKGDLSSESTVSRIRTEHFPLTLESARPSHTSQYLCASSSIGEFQETQYFGPGTRLLVL.

This clonotype was picked up many times. The chain links TRBV7-9 to TRBJ1-1; 10 nucleotides line up with TRBD1. The V segment lost 2 bases and the J segment 0 bases; nucleotides outside the gene matches: 6. The germline CDR1 and CDR2 sequences are SEHNR and FQNEAQ (reference sequence). The CDR3 extends over 17 amino acids. In DNA, the CDR3 is TGTGCCAGCAGCTTAACGGGACAGGGGAGTGTGAACACTGAAGCTTTCTTT. It encodes CASSLTGQGSVNTEAFF.

The CDR3, as DNA: TGTGCCAGCAGCTTATTAGGGACTACCATAGGGATATACAATGAGCAGTTCTTC. Translating gives CASSLLGTTIGIYNEQFF. V gene TRBV7-3 combines with J gene TRBJ2-1, with 7 bases identical to TRBD2. CDR3 length: 18 residues. V lost 2 bases and J lost 4; bases outside the gene matches: 14. Looked up from germline, CDR1 is SGHTA and CDR2 is FQGTGA.

The CDR3 sequence is CASSEGRKSTDTQYF. Here the CDR3 DNA reads TGTGCCAGCAGCGAGGGACGGAAAAGCACAGATACGCAGTATTTT. The chain couples TRBV7-2 to TRBJ2-3; the D gene could be TRBD1 or TRBD2 (5 bases each). CDR1 is SGHTA, CDR2 FQGNSA, per germline. This CDR3 region has 15 residues. V was clipped by 5 bases and J by 0 bases, with 12 bases between them.

This clonotype was detected only a few times. The chain combines TRBV7-2 with TRBJ2-3; no firm D call. V shed 6 bases and J shed 3 bases, with 13 bases lying between them. Germline CDR1 and CDR2: SGHTA and FQGNSA. The CDR3 loop spans 14 amino acids. Written as DNA, the CDR3 is TGTGCCAGCAGATATAGGGTTGAGACAGATACGCAGTATTTT. This sequence encodes CASRYRVETDTQYF.

This clonotype was detected many times. The chain uses TRBV6-1 and TRBJ2-2; the D is unclear. Trimming took off 2 bases at V and 3 bases at J, with 10 bases between the two ends. In germline, CDR1 is MNHNS, CDR2 SASEGT. This CDR3 has 15 residues. CDR3 in DNA: TGTGCCAGCAGTGAACCCAGGACCCACACCGGGGAGCTGTTTTTT. Translated, it gives CASSEPRTHTGELFF.

This clonotype was counted ten times or more. The chain couples TRBV7-9 to TRBJ2-5; D gene uncertain. The V gene lost 4 bases and the J gene lost 1 base, with 7 bases spanning the gap. The CDR3 extends over 13 amino acids. Per the germline V gene, CDR1 is SEHNR and CDR2 is FQNEAQ (reference sequence). As DNA, the CDR3 is TGTGCCAGCAGCTCAAGGTCCCAAGAGACCCAGTACTTC. Amino acids: CASSSRSQETQYF.

This clonotype occurred a few times. The genes are TRBV7-2 and TRBJ2-1; unclear D gene. V was shortened by 5 bases and J by 6 bases, with 11 bases between the two germline ends. The CDR3 totals 13 residues. In germline, CDR1 is SGHTA, CDR2 FQGNSA. CDR3 sequence reads: CASSTFFLNEQFF. CDR3 bases: TGTGCCAGCAGCACTTTCTTTCTCAATGAGCAGTTCTTC.

This clonotype was recorded a few times. The chain links TRBV19 to TRBJ2-5; D gene ambiguous. V was shortened by 5 bases and J by 5 bases, with 15 bases between the two germline ends. The V gene's germline CDR1 is LNHDA and CDR2 SQIVND (reference sequence). This CDR3 spans 14 amino acids. DNA of the CDR3: TGTGCCAGTAGTGCCGGGCCTTTCGGGGAGACCCAGTACTTC. Amino acids: CASSAGPFGETQYF.

This clonotype was seen a handful of times. The rearrangement uses TRBV5-4 and TRBJ2-3; possible D gene TRBD1, 6 bases. Germline CDR1 SGHNT, CDR2 YYREEE (reference sequence). Between the trimmed V and J ends, which lost 5 bases and 11 bases, there was a span of 24 bases. The CDR3 has 15 amino acids. CDR3 in DNA: TGTGCCAGCAGTCTAGGCGTTATGATCGGGACAAAGCAGTATTTT. Translated: CASSLGVMIGTKQYF.

This clonotype came up a few times. The chain recombines TRBV5-1 with TRBJ2-5; weak D call: TRBD1 (5 bases). This CDR3 comprises 13 residues. V dropped 4 bases and J dropped 7 bases, with 14 bases sitting between them. Looked up from germline, CDR1 is SGHRS and CDR2 is YFSETQ. The DNA for the CDR3 is TGCGCCAGCAGCGCTAACGGAAGGGGGACCCAGTACTTC. This codes for CASSANGRGTQYF.

This clonotype was recorded many times. This chain joins TRBV20-1 and TRBJ1-2; no reliable D call. CDR1 and CDR2 (germline): DFQATT, SNEGSKA (reference sequence). Trimming cost V 2 bases and J 4 bases, with 11 bases left between them. CDR3 length: 13 amino acids. The DNA of the CDR3 is TGCAGTGCTAGACCGGGAACTTCCTATGGCTACACCTTC. It specifies CSARPGTSYGYTF.

This clonotype was found many times. V gene TRBV11-2 combines with J gene TRBJ2-5; unclear D gene. CDR3 size: 13 residues. From germline, CDR1 is SGHAT and CDR2 FQNNGV. V was trimmed by 1 base and J by 7 bases, leaving 10 bases between them. The CDR3 nucleotides are TGTGCCAGCAGCTTAGCCGAGGCAGGGACCCAGTACTTC. It translates to CASSLAEAGTQYF. The full variable domain, its missing parts supplied by reference TRBV11-2 and TRBJ2-5, is EAGVAQSPRYKIIEKRQSVAFWCNPISGHATLYWYQQILGQGPKLLIQFQNNGVVDDSQLPKDRFSAERLKGVDSTLKIQPAKLEDSAVYLCASSLAEAGTQYFGPGTRLLVL.

This clonotype was observed a handful of times. This rearrangement joins TRBV6-1 to TRBJ2-7, with 12 bases aligning to TRBD2. The trim removed 7 bases at V and 4 bases at J, leaving 5 bases unmatched. In germline, CDR1 is MNHNS, CDR2 SASEGT. The CDR3 loop spans 14 amino acids. The CDR3 reads CASKTSGSLYEQYF. In nucleotides, the CDR3 is TGTGCCAGCAAGACTAGCGGGAGTTTGTACGAGCAGTACTTC.

The genes are TRBV11-3 and TRBJ1-2; TRBD1 matches at 10 bases. The CDR3 runs to 16 residues. Germline loops: CDR1 SGHNT, CDR2 YENEEA. Unmatched junction bases numbered 10, after V lost 1 base and J lost 8 bases. CDR3 coding DNA: TGTGCCAGCAGCTTAGGGCGGGCCGGACAGGGGGGCGGCTACACCTTC. It codes for CASSLGRAGQGGGYTF.

The chain employs TRBV9 and TRBJ2-5; possibly TRBD1 for D (5 bases). CDR3 length equals 13 residues. V dropped 2 bases and J dropped 2 bases, with 7 bases sitting between them. Per the germline V gene, CDR1 is SGDLS and CDR2 is YYNGEE. The CDR3 DNA follows: TGTGCCAGCAGCGTTGACAGTCAAGAGACCCAGTACTTC. It encodes CASSVDSQETQYF.

This clonotype occurred many times. V and J are TRBV13 and TRBJ2-7; no reliable D call. Trimming stripped 3 bases from V and 6 bases from J, with 18 bases between. The CDR3 has 15 amino acids. CDR1 is PRHDT and CDR2 is FYEKMQ in the germline V gene (reference sequence). This chain's CDR3 is CASSFNLSPGGEQYF. CDR3 DNA sequence: TGTGCCAGCAGCTTTAATCTCAGTCCGGGCGGCGAGCAGTACTTC.

Notes on this clonotype: This sequence may be a read error, since a much larger clone differs from it by one base. The chain links TRBV10-3 to TRBJ1-1; D perhaps matches TRBD1 (5 bases). The CDR3 consists of 14 residues. Germline loops: CDR1 ENHRY, CDR2 SYGVKD. CDR3: CAINEGSWGTEACF. Here the CDR3 DNA reads TGTGCCATCAATGAGGGCAGCTGGGGCACTGAAGCTTGCTTT.

At least ten counts were recorded for this clonotype. The gene calls are TRBV7-9 and TRBJ1-4; 8 positions agree with TRBD1. Per the germline V gene, CDR1 is SEHNR and CDR2 is FQNEAQ (reference sequence). J was trimmed by 8 bases and V by 8 bases; bases with no gene match: 13. This CDR3 is built from 15 residues. The CDR3 DNA reads TGTGCCAGCTCACTTGGACAGGGAGCGCGAGAAAAACTGTTTTTT. It translates to CASSLGQGAREKLFF. The full variable domain, completed using reference TRBV7-9 and TRBJ1-4, is DTGVSQNPRHKITKRGQNVTFRCDPISEHNRLYWYRQTLGQGPEFLTYFQNEAQLEKSRLLSDRFSAERPKGSFSTLEIQRTEQGDSAMYLCASSLGQGAREKLFFGSGTQLSVL.

This clonotype was observed a handful of times. The chain employs TRBV6-2 or TRBV6-3 and TRBJ2-5; D not resolved. V lost 4 bases and J lost 7, with 13 bases in between. The CDR3 is 13 amino acids. CDR1 and CDR2 from the germline V gene are MNHEY and SVGEGT. For the CDR3, the DNA is TGTGCCAGCAGTTTTGGTTTCGAAGGGACCCAGTACTTC. This sequence encodes CASSFGFEGTQYF.